The sequence of this T cell receptor beta chain was determined in a study of shared clonotypes between healthy human individuals. Germline V gene data show CDR1 as SGHKS and CDR2 as YYEKEE (reference sequence). Trimming shortened V by 0 bases and J by 5 bases, and 5 bases separated the two germline ends. The CDR3 length is 12 residues. Profiled with immunoSEQ multiplex PCR; TCRdb holds only in-frame clones, not every one. The repertoire holds more than 1 million clones, around 78% seen once, with about 0.52% in the top ten. The rearrangement links TRBV5-5 to TRBJ1-2; D not certain. The TCR was taken from a young man in good health. Some clones in this sample may be carry-over from other donors' samples. The sample taken for sequencing was memory CD4+ T cells from PBMCs. Noted subset: CD45RA-negative fraction. DNA for the CDR3: TGTGCCAGCAGCTTGGTACAGTATGGCTACACCTTC. It is translated as CASSLVQYGYTF.